Listed here is a single TCR beta chain. As yet, its antigen is unknown. Trimming shortened V by 3 bases and J by 5 bases, and 12 bases separated the two germline ends. Germline V gives CDR1 SGDLS, CDR2 YYNGEE. This CDR3 is built from 15 residues. The data were obtained in a study of cytomegalovirus exposure and HLA in healthy donors. Findings and limits, study-wide: TCR beta V- and J-gene trimming, according to a later analysis, was linked to a missense DCLRE1C variant.

The PCR had 60 Vbeta and 13 Jbeta primers. The method was immunoSEQ multiplex PCR; TCRdb's version includes in-frame clones alone and lacks a portion of them. The sample lists around 98,000 clones, 55% to 80% occurring once. Sequences were obtained from PBMCs. This clonotype was sampled from a female donor in good health and CMV-seronegative. This chain joins TRBV9 and TRBJ1-6, with D possibly matching TRBD1 (6 bases). The chain's CDR3 is CASSGRQADNSPLHF. The CDR3 nucleotides read TGTGCCAGCAGCGGACGACAGGCTGATAATTCACCCCTCCACTTT.